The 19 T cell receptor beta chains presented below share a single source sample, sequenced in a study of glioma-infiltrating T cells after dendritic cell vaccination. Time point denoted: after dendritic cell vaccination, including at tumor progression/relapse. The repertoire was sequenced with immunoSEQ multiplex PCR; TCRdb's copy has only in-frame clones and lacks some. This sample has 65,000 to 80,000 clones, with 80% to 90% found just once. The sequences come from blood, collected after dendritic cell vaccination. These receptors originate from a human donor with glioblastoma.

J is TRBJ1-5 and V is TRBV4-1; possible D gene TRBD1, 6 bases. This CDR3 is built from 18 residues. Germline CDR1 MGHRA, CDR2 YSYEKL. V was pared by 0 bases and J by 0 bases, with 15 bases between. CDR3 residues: CASSQERGGLNSNQPQHF. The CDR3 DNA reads TGCGCCAGCAGCCAAGAGAGGGGGGGACTGAATAGCAATCAGCCCCAGCATTTT.

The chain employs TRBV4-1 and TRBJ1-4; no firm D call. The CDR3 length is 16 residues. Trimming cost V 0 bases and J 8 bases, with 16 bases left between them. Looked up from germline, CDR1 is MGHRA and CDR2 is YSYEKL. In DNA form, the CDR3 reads TGCGCCAGCAGCCAAGAGGGGAACGGTGGAGGAGAAAAACTGTTTTTT. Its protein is CASSQEGNGGGEKLFF.

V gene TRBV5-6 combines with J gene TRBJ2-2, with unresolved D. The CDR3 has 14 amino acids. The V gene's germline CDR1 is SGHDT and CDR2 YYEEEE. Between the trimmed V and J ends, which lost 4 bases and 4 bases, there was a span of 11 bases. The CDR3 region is CASSPPVATGELFF. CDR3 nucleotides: TGTGCCAGCAGCCCCCCGGTTGCCACCGGGGAGCTGTTTTTT.

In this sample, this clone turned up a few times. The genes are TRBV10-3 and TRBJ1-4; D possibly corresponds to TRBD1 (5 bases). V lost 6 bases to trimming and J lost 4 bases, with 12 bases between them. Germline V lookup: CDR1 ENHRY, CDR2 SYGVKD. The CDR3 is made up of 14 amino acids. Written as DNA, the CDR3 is TGTGCCATCAGCGGAGGAGGGGTTAATGAAAAACTGTTTTTT. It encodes CAISGGGVNEKLFF.

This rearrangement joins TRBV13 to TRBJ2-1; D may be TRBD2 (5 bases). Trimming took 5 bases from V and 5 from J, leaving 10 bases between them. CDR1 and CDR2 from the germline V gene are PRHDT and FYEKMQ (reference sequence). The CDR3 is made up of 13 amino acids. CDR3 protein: CASSTGLDNEQFF. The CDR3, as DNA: TGTGCCAGCAGCACTGGACTCGACAATGAGCAGTTCTTC.

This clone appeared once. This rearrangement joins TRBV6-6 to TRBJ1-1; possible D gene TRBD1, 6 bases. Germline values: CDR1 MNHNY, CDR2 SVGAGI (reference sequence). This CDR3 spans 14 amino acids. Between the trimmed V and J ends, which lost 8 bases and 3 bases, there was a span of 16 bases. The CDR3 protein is CASEGGGGYTEAFF. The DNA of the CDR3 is TGTGCCAGCGAGGGTGGGGGCGGGTACACTGAAGCTTTCTTT.

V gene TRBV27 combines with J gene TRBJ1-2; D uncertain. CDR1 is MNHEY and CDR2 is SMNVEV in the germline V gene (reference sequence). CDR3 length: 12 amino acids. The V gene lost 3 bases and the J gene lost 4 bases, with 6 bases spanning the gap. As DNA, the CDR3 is TGTGCCAGCAGTTTTAGAGGCTATGGCTACACCTTC. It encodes CASSFRGYGYTF.

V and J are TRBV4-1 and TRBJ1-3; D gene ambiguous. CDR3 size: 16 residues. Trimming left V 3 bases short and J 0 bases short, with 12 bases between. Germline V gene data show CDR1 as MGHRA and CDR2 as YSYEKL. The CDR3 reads CASSHNTAGSGNTIYF. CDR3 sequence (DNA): TGCGCCAGCAGCCATAATACAGCAGGCTCTGGAAACACCATATATTTT.

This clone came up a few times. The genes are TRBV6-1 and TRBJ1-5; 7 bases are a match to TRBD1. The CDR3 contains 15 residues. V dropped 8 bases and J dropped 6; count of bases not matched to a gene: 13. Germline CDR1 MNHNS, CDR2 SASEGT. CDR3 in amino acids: CASQMTTGAGQPQHF. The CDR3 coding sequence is TGTGCCAGCCAGATGACAACAGGGGCTGGTCAGCCCCAGCATTTT.

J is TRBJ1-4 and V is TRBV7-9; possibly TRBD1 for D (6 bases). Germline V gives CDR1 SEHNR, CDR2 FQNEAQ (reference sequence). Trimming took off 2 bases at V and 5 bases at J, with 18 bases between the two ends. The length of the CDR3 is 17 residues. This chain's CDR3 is CASSLRDGTGQNEKLFF. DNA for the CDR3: TGTGCCAGCAGCTTAAGGGATGGAACAGGACAGAATGAAAAACTGTTTTTT.

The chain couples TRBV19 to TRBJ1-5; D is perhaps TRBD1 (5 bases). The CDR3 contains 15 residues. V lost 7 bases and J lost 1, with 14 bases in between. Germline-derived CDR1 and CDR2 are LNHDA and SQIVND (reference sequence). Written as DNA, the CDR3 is TGTGCCAGTAACCCCCGGAGGGGAAGCAATCAGCCCCAGCATTTT. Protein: CASNPRRGSNQPQHF.

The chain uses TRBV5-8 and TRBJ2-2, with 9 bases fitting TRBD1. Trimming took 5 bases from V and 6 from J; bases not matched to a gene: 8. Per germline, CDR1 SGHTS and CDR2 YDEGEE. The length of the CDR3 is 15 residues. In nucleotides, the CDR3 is TGTGCCAGCAGTTCCGGGACAGGGTTCGCCGGGGAGCTGTTTTTT. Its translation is CASSSGTGFAGELFF.

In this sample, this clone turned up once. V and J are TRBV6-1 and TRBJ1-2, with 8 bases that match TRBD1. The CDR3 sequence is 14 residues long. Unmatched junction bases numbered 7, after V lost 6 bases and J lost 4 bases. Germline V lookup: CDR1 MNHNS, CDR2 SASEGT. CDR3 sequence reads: CASRYGQGSYGYTF. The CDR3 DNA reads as TGTGCCAGCAGATACGGACAGGGAAGCTATGGCTACACCTTC.

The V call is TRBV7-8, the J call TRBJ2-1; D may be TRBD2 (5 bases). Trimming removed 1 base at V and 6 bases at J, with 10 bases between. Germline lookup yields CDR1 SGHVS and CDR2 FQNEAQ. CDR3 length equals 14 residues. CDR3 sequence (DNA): TGTGCCAGCAGCTTAGACGGGGTGGGCAATGAGCAGTTCTTC. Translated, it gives CASSLDGVGNEQFF.

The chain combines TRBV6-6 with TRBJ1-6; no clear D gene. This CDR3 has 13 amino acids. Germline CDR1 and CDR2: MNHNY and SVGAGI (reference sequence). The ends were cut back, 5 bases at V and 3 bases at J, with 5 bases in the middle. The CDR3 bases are TGTGCCAGCAGTGGAGGCTATAATTCACCCCTCCACTTT. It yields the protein CASSGGYNSPLHF.

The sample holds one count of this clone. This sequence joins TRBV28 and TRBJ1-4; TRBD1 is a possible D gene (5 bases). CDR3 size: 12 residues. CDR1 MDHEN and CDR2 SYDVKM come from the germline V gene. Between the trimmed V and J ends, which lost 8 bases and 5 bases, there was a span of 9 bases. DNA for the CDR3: TGTGCCAGCGGGGCCGCGAATGAAAAACTGTTTTTT. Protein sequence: CASGAANEKLFF. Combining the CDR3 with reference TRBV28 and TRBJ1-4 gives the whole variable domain DVKVTQSSRYLVKRTGEKVFLECVQDMDHENMFWYRQDPGLGLRLIYFSYDVKMKEKGDIPEGYSVSREKKERFSLILESASTNQTSMYLCASGAANEKLFFGSGTQLSVL.

CDR3 region: CASSTPDGKVYEQYF. CDR3 sequence (DNA): TGTGCCAGCAGCACCCCTGACGGGAAGGTCTACGAGCAGTACTTC. The chain couples TRBV28 to TRBJ2-5; perhaps TRBD2 as D (5 bases). The last part of the DNA fits TRBJ2-7 better; the J call may be wrong. Germline CDR1 and CDR2: MDHEN and SYDVKM. This CDR3 spans 15 amino acids.

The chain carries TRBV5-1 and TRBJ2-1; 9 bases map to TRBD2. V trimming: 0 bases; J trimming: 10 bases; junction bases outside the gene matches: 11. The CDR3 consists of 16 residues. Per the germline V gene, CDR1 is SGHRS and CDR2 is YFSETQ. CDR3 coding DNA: TGCGCCAGCAGCTTGGGTGCGGTTAGCGGGGGCACCGAGCAGTTCTTC. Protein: CASSLGAVSGGTEQFF.

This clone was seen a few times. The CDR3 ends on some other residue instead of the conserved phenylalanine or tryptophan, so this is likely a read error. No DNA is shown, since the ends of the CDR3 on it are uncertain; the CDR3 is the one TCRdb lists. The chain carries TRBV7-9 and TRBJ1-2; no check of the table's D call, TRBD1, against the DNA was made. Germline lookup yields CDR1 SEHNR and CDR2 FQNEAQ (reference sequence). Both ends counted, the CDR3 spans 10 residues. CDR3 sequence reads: CASSFRDIKD.